This paragraph covers one T cell receptor beta chain sequence. Sequencing targeted TCR beta in T cells from blood (CD8+ and CD4+). This CDR3 contains 16 residues. Between the trimmed V and J ends, which lost 6 bases and 5 bases, there was a span of 25 bases. Looked up from germline, CDR1 is DFQATT and CDR2 is SNEGSKA (reference sequence). The authors reverse transcribed about 0.5 to 1 ug RNA with random hexamers. In TCRdb, the immunoSEQ multiplex PCR reads were re-called with MiXCR into one record per CDR3 protein. The table includes 250,000 or so distinct CDR3 sequences, roughly 93% detected once. The data belong to a study of CD8 T cells in Susac syndrome.

V usage is TRBV20-1 and J usage is TRBJ2-5, with D tentatively TRBD2 (7 bases). Sequencing input: CD4+ T cells from PBMCs. The TCR originated in a human donor with multiple sclerosis. CDR3 coding DNA: TGCAGTGCCCCCACCCTAGGGAGGGGGGATGGGGAGACCCAGTACTTC. It codes for CSAPTLGRGDGETQYF.